Listed below are T cell receptor beta chains from one sample, sequenced in a study of blood T cell repertoires in COVID-19. Clones were sequenced by immunoSEQ multiplex PCR, and TCRdb holds only the in-frame ones, with some missing. The table has over 350,000 clones, roughly nine tenths seen once. The specimen was PBMCs or T cells enriched from blood (not recorded which). Every receptor here comes from a woman between 18 and 30 years old with acute COVID-19. Both conserved end residues are part of each CDR3. A D gene is named only where the DNA matches it firmly. A clone size is listed for some rows: how often the clone was seen (once, few, many), or a class if it is expanded.

J gene,D gene,clone size,V gene,CDR3 protein,CDR3 DNA
TRBJ2-1,NA,NA,TRBV12-3/TRBV12-4,CASTSSGRNEQFF,TGTGCCAGCACCAGTAGCGGAAGAAATGAGCAGTTCTTC
TRBJ2-1,NA,NA,TRBV10-1,CASSGQGYEQFF,TGCGCCAGCAGTGGGCAGGGGTATGAGCAGTTCTTC
TRBJ2-7,TRBD2,NA,TRBV28,CASSTTGGQQYF,TGTGCCAGCAGTACTACGGGAGGGCAGCAGTACTTC
TRBJ2-7,NA,NA,TRBV27,CASSSIGNEQYF,TGTGCCAGCAGTTCCATCGGTAACGAGCAGTACTTC
TRBJ1-1,NA,NA,TRBV30,CAWSYRTEAFF,TGTGCCTGGAGTTACAGGACTGAAGCTTTCTTT
TRBJ1-4,NA,few,TRBV3-1/TRBV3-2,CASSRGLDEKLFF,TGTGCCAGCAGTCGGGGTTTAGATGAAAAACTGTTTTTT
TRBJ1-2,NA,NA,TRBV10-3,CAISELGGWGRNGYTF,TGTGCCATCAGTGAGCTGGGGGGGTGGGGGCGAAATGGCTACACCTTC
TRBJ2-7,NA,NA,TRBV10-1,CASSTDRSYEQYF,TGCGCCAGCAGTACCGACAGATCCTACGAGCAGTACTTC
TRBJ2-3,TRBD1,once,TRBV5-8,CASSLGDRGGDTQYF,TGTGCCAGCAGCTTGGGGGACAGGGGAGGAGATACGCAGTATTTT
TRBJ1-1,NA,once,TRBV5-1,CASSHRDTEAFF,TGCGCCAGCAGCCACCGGGACACTGAAGCTTTCTTT
TRBJ2-7,TRBD1,NA,TRBV7-3,CASSLTLDRGRSEQYF,TGTGCCAGCAGCTTAACCCTTGACAGGGGAAGAAGCGAGCAGTACTTC
TRBJ1-3,NA,NA,TRBV11-2,CASTTGSRSGNTIYF,TGTGCCAGCACCACCGGGTCCCGCTCTGGAAACACCATATATTTT
TRBJ1-1,NA,NA,TRBV7-9,CASSGNRVGRGAFF,TGTGCCAGCAGCGGCAACAGGGTGGGTAGGGGAGCTTTCTTT
TRBJ1-1,NA,few,TRBV5-1,CASSAPGHLNTEAFF,TGCGCCAGCAGCGCGCCGGGACACCTGAACACTGAAGCTTTCTTT
TRBJ1-1,NA,NA,TRBV6-5,CASSRDWNTEAFF,TGTGCCAGCAGTAGGGACTGGAACACTGAAGCTTTCTTT
TRBJ2-2,TRBD1,NA,TRBV7-9,CASSNRGQNTGELFF,TGTGCCAGCAGCAACAGGGGGCAGAACACCGGGGAGCTGTTTTTT
TRBJ2-2,TRBD1,once,TRBV29-1,CSVLGQGYTGELFF,TGCAGCGTCCTAGGACAGGGGTACACCGGGGAGCTGTTTTTT
TRBJ1-5,NA,NA,TRBV20-1,CSASMNQGFRQPQHF,TGCAGTGCTAGTATGAACCAGGGATTTCGTCAGCCCCAGCATTTT
TRBJ2-1,NA,NA,TRBV10-2,CASKEGKKNEQFF,TGCGCCAGCAAAGAGGGCAAGAAAAATGAGCAGTTCTTC
TRBJ1-6,NA,NA,TRBV5-1,CASSHKTLTDTYNSPLHF,TGCGCCAGCAGCCATAAGACCTTGACAGACACTTATAATTCACCCCTCCACTTT
TRBJ1-1,NA,once,TRBV28,CASRRRAGRGNTEAFF,TGTGCCAGCAGGCGTCGGGCAGGGCGGGGGAACACTGAAGCTTTCTTT
TRBJ1-2,NA,NA,TRBV25-1,CASSESAFGLMNYGYTF,TGTGCCAGCAGTGAATCAGCCTTTGGACTCATGAACTATGGCTACACCTTC
TRBJ1-2,TRBD1,NA,TRBV2,CASSAGTGSGYTF,TGTGCCAGCAGTGCGGGGACAGGGTCTGGCTACACCTTC
TRBJ1-1,TRBD1,NA,TRBV30,CAWSFTGDTEAFF,TGTGCCTGGAGTTTTACAGGGGATACTGAAGCTTTCTTT
TRBJ1-5,NA,NA,TRBV18,CASSPPGEGGQPQHF,TGTGCCAGCTCACCACCGGGGGAGGGGGGTCAGCCCCAGCATTTT
TRBJ2-1,TRBD2,NA,TRBV10-2,CASSESLAGGRNEQFF,TGCGCCAGCAGTGAGTCGTTAGCGGGAGGGCGGAATGAGCAGTTCTTC
TRBJ1-4,TRBD1,NA,TRBV7-9,CASSLRTGTEKLFF,TGTGCCAGCAGCCTAAGGACAGGGACAGAAAAACTGTTTTTT
TRBJ1-6,TRBD1,once,TRBV28,CASRKGTGNYSPLHF,TGTGCCAGCAGAAAGGGGACAGGGAACTATTCACCCCTCCACTTT
TRBJ1-5,NA,few,TRBV6-5,CASQELPYSNQPQHF,TGTGCCAGTCAAGAACTCCCTTATAGCAATCAGCCCCAGCATTTT
TRBJ1-1,TRBD1,NA,TRBV27,CASSLSIGGPAEAFF,TGTGCCAGCAGTTTATCGATAGGGGGCCCTGCTGAAGCTTTCTTT
TRBJ1-1,NA,NA,TRBV25-1,CASLRGTEAFF,TGTGCCAGCCTCAGGGGAACTGAAGCTTTCTTT
TRBJ2-5,NA,NA,TRBV15,CATSRRPAGAGETQYF,TGTGCCACCAGCAGAAGACCTGCGGGGGCTGGAGAGACCCAGTACTTC
TRBJ2-1,NA,NA,TRBV5-4,CASGGAGNEQFF,TGTGCCAGCGGGGGGGCAGGCAATGAGCAGTTCTTC
TRBJ2-4,NA,NA,TRBV4-1,CASSQDSGLAKNIQYF,TGCGCCAGCAGCCAAGATTCAGGTTTAGCCAAAAACATTCAGTACTTC
TRBJ1-2,TRBD1,NA,TRBV15,CATSTARTGDYTF,TGTGCCACCAGCACCGCTAGGACAGGGGACTACACCTTC